This T cell receptor (beta chain) was profiled in a study of blood T cell repertoires in COVID-19. Study-wide background: The cDNA or gDNA used as material had been derived from T cells, B-cell-depleted T cells, or PBMCs.

Authors' analysis steps: How many nucleated cells were present was estimated from reference gene primer amplification. Clones were sequenced by immunoSEQ multiplex PCR, and TCRdb holds only the in-frame ones, with some missing. V and J calls plus clone size are reproduced from that table; the DNA served to infer D and trimming. This sample has more than 95,000 clones; around nine tenths occur once, and the top ten carry approximately 3.1%. Sequenced input: peripheral blood. This clonotype originated in a middle-aged man in a cohort sampled during active COVID-19.

The CDR3 region is CASSVRTRGDTEAFF. The CDR3 DNA is TGTGCCAGCAGCGTCCGGACCCGGGGGGACACTGAAGCTTTCTTT. The chain uses TRBV21-1 and TRBJ1-1. TRBV21-1 is classified as a pseudogene. The CDR3 extends over 15 amino acids.